What follows are 28 T cell receptor beta chains derived from one specimen sequenced in a study of OX40 agonist ivuxolimab in advanced cancers. The protocol was immunoSEQ multiplex PCR, while the TCRdb copy is restricted to in-frame clones and leaves out a portion. Here the sample spans some 83,000 clones, about 82% being singletons. This sample comprised CD4+ or CD8+ T cells sorted from blood, obtained in a trial of the OX40 agonist ivuxolimab. These receptor sequences come from an adult with an advanced solid tumor such as melanoma, head and neck, liver or kidney cancer.

In this sample, this clone turned up once. The CDR3 nucleotides read TGTGCCAGCAGCCAGGCAGGGGGACGCTACAATGAGCAGTTCTTC. This sequence encodes CASSQAGGRYNEQFF. The chain couples TRBV4-2 to TRBJ2-1; 7 bases agree with TRBD1. The germline CDR1 and CDR2 sequences are LGHNA and YNFKEQ. The CDR3 has 15 amino acids. With 3 bases clipped from V and 3 bases from J, the junction kept 5 bases outside the gene matches.

The chain has TRBV9 and TRBJ2-6, with D hard to call. Trimming cost V 3 bases and J 1 base, with 2 bases left between them. The CDR3 totals 13 residues. Germline lookup yields CDR1 SGDLS and CDR2 YYNGEE. The CDR3 loop is CASSGSGANVLTF. The DNA for the CDR3 is TGTGCCAGCAGCGGTTCTGGGGCCAACGTCCTGACTTTC.

V gene TRBV18 combines with J gene TRBJ1-2; perhaps TRBD1 as D (6 bases). Deletions cut 6 bases from V and 0 bases from J, with 17 bases between. CDR3 length: 16 residues. Germline assignment: CDR1 KGHSH and CDR2 LQKENI. This CDR3 is CASSPRGDTANYGYTF. CDR3 DNA sequence: TGTGCCAGCTCCCCTCGAGGGGACACAGCTAACTATGGCTACACCTTC.

This clone has only a few counts. The chain recombines TRBV27 with TRBJ1-5; 10 bases agree with TRBD1. Germline V lookup: CDR1 MNHEY, CDR2 SMNVEV (reference sequence). The CDR3 has 16 amino acids. The J segment lost 2 bases and the V segment lost 6 bases, leaving 7 bases of the junction unmatched. DNA for the CDR3: TGTGCCAGCAGCCTTTCCGGGACAGGGGGCAATCAGCCCCAGCATTTT. It is translated as CASSLSGTGGNQPQHF.

This chain joins TRBV7-2 and TRBJ2-7; D not certain. The CDR3 totals 14 residues. The V and J ends lost 6 bases and 5 bases respectively, with 17 bases between them. Germline CDR1 SGHTA, CDR2 FQGNSA. This chain's CDR3 is CASSSLRQLDEQYF. The CDR3 DNA reads TGTGCCAGCAGTTCTCTGAGGCAGTTGGACGAGCAGTACTTC.

J is TRBJ1-3 and V is TRBV6-5, with D hard to call. CDR1 and CDR2 from the germline V gene are MNHEY and SVGAGI. This CDR3 is built from 15 residues. V was shortened by 1 base and J by 0 bases, with 7 bases between the two germline ends. The CDR3 reads CASSYFATSGNTIYF. The CDR3, as DNA: TGTGCCAGCAGTTACTTTGCGACCTCTGGAAACACCATATATTTT.

V and J are TRBV7-6 and TRBJ1-5; D ambiguous. CDR3 length equals 13 residues. V was shortened by 2 bases and J by 7 bases, with 9 bases between the two germline ends. The germline gives CDR1 SGHVS, CDR2 FNYEAQ. The chain's CDR3 is CASSLSHGQPQHF. The CDR3, as DNA: TGTGCCAGCAGCTTATCTCATGGCCAGCCCCAGCATTTT.

The chain couples TRBV6-6 to TRBJ2-7, with 8 bases aligning to TRBD1. The V gene end was trimmed by 6 bases and the J gene end by 1 base; junction bases not matched to a gene: 5. The CDR3 covers 14 residues. The germline gives CDR1 MNHNY, CDR2 SVGAGI (reference sequence). The DNA for the CDR3 is TGTGCCAGCAGCCGACAGGGGAGGTCCTACGAGCAGTACTTC. This gives the protein CASSRQGRSYEQYF.

The chain couples TRBV27 to TRBJ1-1; no clear D gene. CDR1 and CDR2 (germline): MNHEY, SMNVEV (reference sequence). V dropped 6 bases and J dropped 2 bases, with 19 bases sitting between them. This CDR3 region has 16 residues. The CDR3, as DNA: TGTGCCAGCAGCCTTACCCCTAACCCAGGTAACACTGAAGCTTTCTTT. Its translation is CASSLTPNPGNTEAFF.

The chain employs TRBV30 and TRBJ2-3; D call uncertain. Trimming stripped 0 bases from V and 6 bases from J, with 16 bases between. CDR3 size: 15 residues. Looked up from germline, CDR1 is GTSNPN and CDR2 is SVGIG (reference sequence). The CDR3 bases are TGTGCCTGGAGTGTACACTACTCAACCGGGGATACGCAGTATTTT. It specifies CAWSVHYSTGDTQYF. The entire variable domain, with the rest obtained from reference TRBV30 and TRBJ2-3, is as follows: SQTIHQWPATLVQPVGSPLSLECTVEGTSNPNLYWYRQAAGRGLQLLFYSVGIGQISSEVPQNLSASRPQDRQFILSSKKLLLSDSGFYLCAWSVHYSTGDTQYFGPGTRLTVL.

V gene TRBV9 combines with J gene TRBJ2-3, with D uncertain. V lost 3 bases to trimming and J lost 10 bases, with 18 bases between them. Germline V gene lookup returns CDR1 SGDLS and CDR2 YYNGEE. This CDR3 has 14 amino acids. The CDR3 nucleotides read TGTGCCAGCAGCGCCCAATCCTCGAGCCCATCGCAGTATTTT. Translation: CASSAQSSSPSQYF. The full variable domain, with the rest looked up from reference TRBV9 and TRBJ2-3, is DSGVTQTPKHLITATGQRVTLRCSPRSGDLSVYWYQQSLDQGLQFLIQYYNGEERAKGNILERFSAQQFPDLHSELNLSSLELGDSALYFCASSAQSSSPSQYFGPGTRLTVL.

This chain uses TRBV2 with TRBJ2-7; maybe TRBD1 (6 bases). The CDR3 is made up of 12 amino acids. Trimming cost V 7 bases and J 2 bases, with 9 bases left between them. The germline V gene encodes CDR1 SNHLY and CDR2 FYNNEI. The CDR3 region is CASTRQAYEQYF. DNA for the CDR3: TGTGCCAGCACTAGACAGGCCTACGAGCAGTACTTC. The entire variable domain, with the rest obtained from reference TRBV2 and TRBJ2-7, is as follows: EPEVTQTPSHQVTQMGQEVILRCVPISNHLYFYWYRQILGQKVEFLVSFYNNEISEKSEIFDDQFSVERPDGSNFTLKIRSTKLEDSAMYFCASTRQAYEQYFGPGTRLTVT.

The chain recombines TRBV6-1 with TRBJ2-7, with 7 bases aligning to TRBD1. Germline V CDR1 and CDR2: MNHNS, SASEGT. The junction had 2 bases not matched to a gene; V was cut back by 1 base and J by 2 bases. The CDR3 has 14 residues. CDR3 coding DNA: TGTGCCAGCAGTGAAGGGCAGGGGGCCTACGAGCAGTACTTC. Its translation is CASSEGQGAYEQYF.

The chain carries TRBV4-3 and TRBJ2-2; D tentatively reads TRBD1 or TRBD2 (5 bases each). CDR3 length: 15 residues. Germline-derived CDR1 and CDR2 are LGHNA and YSLEER. V was pared by 4 bases and J by 4 bases, with 13 bases between. CDR3 protein: CASSRGTFVTGELFF. The CDR3 DNA follows: TGCGCCAGCAGCCGAGGGACGTTCGTCACCGGGGAGCTGTTTTTT.

The chain recombines TRBV18 with TRBJ2-7; TRBD2 agrees at 8 bases. The germline V gene encodes CDR1 KGHSH and CDR2 LQKENI. J was trimmed by 4 bases and V by 0 bases; bases with no gene match: 17. The CDR3 has 19 amino acids. The CDR3 is CASSPPLVSSGTRPYEQYF. The CDR3 DNA reads TGTGCCAGCTCACCACCCCTAGTCTCCTCCGGGACTAGGCCTTACGAGCAGTACTTC.

The chain couples TRBV6-5 to TRBJ2-5, with unresolved D. Germline CDR1 MNHEY, CDR2 SVGAGI. V was clipped by 0 bases and J by 5 bases, with 13 bases between them. The CDR3 contains 15 residues. The CDR3 protein is CASSYSRGGKETQYF. In DNA, the CDR3 is TGTGCCAGCAGTTACTCGAGAGGTGGGAAGGAGACCCAGTACTTC.

The genes are TRBV6-6 and TRBJ1-1; the D is unclear. The germline gives CDR1 MNHNY, CDR2 SVGAGI (reference sequence). This CDR3 has 12 residues. The germline V and J ends were trimmed by 6 bases and 6 bases, with 11 bases remaining between them. The CDR3 sequence: CASRFNEAEAFF. CDR3 sequence (DNA): TGTGCCAGCAGATTCAATGAGGCTGAAGCTTTCTTT.

J is TRBJ1-5 and V is TRBV11-3, with 7 bases aligning to TRBD1. The trim removed 6 bases at V and 1 base at J, leaving 3 bases unmatched. The CDR3 has 14 amino acids. CDR1 is SGHNT, CDR2 YENEEA, per germline. CDR3 amino acids: CASRGQVSNQPQHF. CDR3 coding DNA: TGTGCCAGCAGAGGACAGGTGAGCAATCAGCCCCAGCATTTT.

The chain couples TRBV11-2 to TRBJ2-1; D might be TRBD2 (6 bases). The CDR3 totals 14 residues. Germline CDR1 and CDR2: SGHAT and FQNNGV. V was cut by 1 base and J by 7 bases, with 11 bases left in between. DNA for the CDR3: TGTGCCAGCAGCTTAGCGGGAGTCGGGAATGAGCAGTTCTTC. It translates to CASSLAGVGNEQFF.

This sequence joins TRBV5-4 and TRBJ1-2; 8 bases are a match to TRBD1. Germline V gene sequence: CDR1 SGHNT, CDR2 YYREEE (reference sequence). V was pared by 0 bases and J by 4 bases, with 5 bases of the junction left unmatched. The CDR3 extends over 15 amino acids. DNA of the CDR3: TGTGCCAGCAGCTTGGCCCAGGGACAGGCCTATGGCTACACCTTC. As protein: CASSLAQGQAYGYTF.

The chain links TRBV7-6 to TRBJ2-5; 8 bases agree with TRBD2. The CDR3 runs 15 residues. The V gene's germline CDR1 is SGHVS and CDR2 FNYEAQ. V dropped 5 bases and J dropped 4; count of bases not matched to a gene: 9. The DNA of the CDR3 is TGTGCCAGCAGCATTGGAGGCGGGGGGAGAGAGACCCAGTACTTC. Its protein is CASSIGGGGRETQYF.

V gene TRBV10-2 combines with J gene TRBJ1-5, with 8 bases lining up with TRBD1. V was pared by 6 bases and J by 6 bases, with 7 bases of the junction left unmatched. Germline V gene sequence: CDR1 WSHSY, CDR2 SAAADI. The CDR3 runs to 14 residues. The CDR3 loop is CASRGQEAGQPQHF. In nucleotides, the CDR3 is TGCGCCAGCAGGGGACAGGAGGCCGGTCAGCCCCAGCATTTT.

The gene calls are TRBV9 and TRBJ1-1; D gene unclear. This CDR3 contains 17 residues. V dropped 0 bases and J dropped 1 base, with 16 bases sitting between them. Germline values: CDR1 SGDLS, CDR2 YYNGEE. This chain's CDR3 is CASSVVVTPAKNTEAFF. CDR3 bases: TGTGCCAGCAGCGTAGTTGTCACACCAGCGAAGAACACTGAAGCTTTCTTT.

This clone occurred once. The genes are TRBV30 and TRBJ1-1, with D perhaps TRBD1 (5 bases). The V end was cut by 0 bases, the J end by 4 bases, with 15 bases between. Germline V CDR1 and CDR2: GTSNPN, SVGIG (reference sequence). The CDR3 runs to 15 residues. CDR3 in amino acids: CAWSVRGGWATEAFF. The DNA of the CDR3 is TGTGCCTGGAGTGTACGCGGGGGGTGGGCCACTGAAGCTTTCTTT.

The chain couples TRBV5-8 to TRBJ1-5, with D perhaps matching TRBD1 (5 bases). From germline, CDR1 is SGHTS and CDR2 YDEGEE. V lost 1 base and J lost 0, with 8 bases in between. The CDR3 is 15 residues long. CDR3 residues: CASSLWGSSNQPQHF. The CDR3 coding sequence is TGTGCCAGCAGCTTGTGGGGGTCTAGCAATCAGCCCCAGCATTTT.

The chain employs TRBV9 and TRBJ2-7; possible D gene TRBD2, 5 bases. The CDR3 length is 13 residues. The germline CDR1 and CDR2 sequences are SGDLS and YYNGEE. The V end lost 5 bases, the J end lost 5 bases, and 14 bases lay between the germline ends. CDR3 nucleotides: TGTGCCAGCAGTCTCGGAGGAAGGGACGAGCAGTACTTC. Protein: CASSLGGRDEQYF.

The rearrangement links TRBV7-9 to TRBJ2-7, with D maybe TRBD1 (5 bases). Germline lookup yields CDR1 SEHNR and CDR2 FQNEAQ (reference sequence). V was pared by 4 bases and J by 3 bases, with 10 bases between. The length of the CDR3 is 13 residues. The CDR3 DNA sequence: TGTGCCAGCAGCTCTCTCAGGGTCTACGAGCAGTACTTC. Its translation is CASSSLRVYEQYF.

V is TRBV29-1 and J is TRBJ2-5; D possibly uses TRBD1 or TRBD2 (6 bases each). Deletions cut 3 bases from V and 7 bases from J, with 21 bases between. This CDR3 has 15 amino acids. CDR1 is SQVTM and CDR2 is ANQGSEA in the germline V gene. CDR3 loop: CSVDRLSGGGGTQYF. CDR3 DNA: TGCAGCGTTGATAGGTTGAGTGGAGGGGGAGGGACCCAGTACTTC.